This TCR beta chain was captured by sequencing in a study of chemoradiotherapy in HPV16-positive cancers. General study findings and limits: During treatment, candidate HPV-specific clones and E7-related motifs expanded in tumor. HPV-specific T cells were functionally defined from only a couple of HPV16-positive patients.

J gave up 5 bases and V 2 bases, and 3 bases lay outside the gene matches. Germline V lookup: CDR1 MNHEY, CDR2 SVGAGI. CDR3 size: 14 residues. In its sample, this clone was seen once. What it binds is not known. Method: immunoSEQ multiplex PCR; TCRdb's copy keeps in-frame clones and lacks some. This sample yields about 16,000 clones, of which around three quarters are seen a single time; 8% belongs to the top ten. Over chemoradiotherapy, repertoires were sampled more than once. This chain links TRBV6-5 with TRBJ1-5; 7 bases line up with TRBD1. The material sequenced was tumor tissue, taken from a patient who underwent chemoradiotherapy. The TCR sequence derives from a human donor with HPV-associated anogenital cancer. In DNA, the CDR3 is TGTGCCAGCAGTTACAGGGACAGACATCAGCCCCAGCATTTT. Its protein product is CASSYRDRHQPQHF.